This T cell receptor beta chain is from a study of blood T cells in healthy people across ages. Donors ranged from about 6 to 90 years old and were healthy Caucasians in Russia. Through a sample-barcoded 5' primer and a J-beta primer mix, a second PCR was run for roughly 7 to 11 cycles. Each TCR beta cDNA got a 12-nucleotide random molecular identifier. TCRdb re-called the 5' RACE reads through MiXCR, storing one row per CDR3 protein. Altogether roughly 830,000 distinct CDR3 sequences are present, about 59% being singletons, with the ten largest covering about a quarter. The study's findings and limits: With age, beta diversity per million T cells declined roughly linearly, significantly by 40.

In the case of this clonotype: The antigen is unknown.

In germline, CDR1 is LGHNA, CDR2 YSLEER. The CDR3 loop spans 17 amino acids. The V and J ends lost 0 bases and 3 bases, in that order; junction bases with no gene match: 11. The rearrangement uses TRBV4-3 and TRBJ2-7, with 7 bases matching TRBD1. What was sequenced was blood. This receptor was identified in a man aged 25-45 years in good health. CDR3 region: CASSQDLGGGGVYEQYF. CDR3 sequence (DNA): TGCGCCAGCAGCCAAGATTTAGGGGGCGGCGGAGTCTACGAGCAGTACTTC.